This TCR beta chain was found in a study of shared clonotypes between healthy human individuals. Study as a whole: Three CD4 naive, three CD4 memory, two CD8 naive and one CD8 memory plate were used per donor.

Sequencing used immunoSEQ multiplex PCR; TCRdb keeps in-frame clones, though not all of them. The sample lists around 2.5 million clones, more than 85% occurring once. Specimen: naive CD4+ T cells from PBMCs. Subset denoted: CD45RA+ positively selected. The receptor was isolated from a man younger than 35 in good health. Some clones in this sample may be carry-over from other donors' samples.

The DNA of the CDR3 is TGTGCCAGCAGCTTAAACCGGGACGGAGGCATTCAGTACTTC. It encodes CASSLNRDGGIQYF. V usage is TRBV11-2 and J usage is TRBJ2-4, with D perhaps given as TRBD1 or TRBD2 (5 bases each). Germline assignment: CDR1 SGHAT and CDR2 FQNNGV. Between the trimmed V and J ends, which lost 2 bases and 9 bases, there was a span of 14 bases. The CDR3 runs 14 residues.